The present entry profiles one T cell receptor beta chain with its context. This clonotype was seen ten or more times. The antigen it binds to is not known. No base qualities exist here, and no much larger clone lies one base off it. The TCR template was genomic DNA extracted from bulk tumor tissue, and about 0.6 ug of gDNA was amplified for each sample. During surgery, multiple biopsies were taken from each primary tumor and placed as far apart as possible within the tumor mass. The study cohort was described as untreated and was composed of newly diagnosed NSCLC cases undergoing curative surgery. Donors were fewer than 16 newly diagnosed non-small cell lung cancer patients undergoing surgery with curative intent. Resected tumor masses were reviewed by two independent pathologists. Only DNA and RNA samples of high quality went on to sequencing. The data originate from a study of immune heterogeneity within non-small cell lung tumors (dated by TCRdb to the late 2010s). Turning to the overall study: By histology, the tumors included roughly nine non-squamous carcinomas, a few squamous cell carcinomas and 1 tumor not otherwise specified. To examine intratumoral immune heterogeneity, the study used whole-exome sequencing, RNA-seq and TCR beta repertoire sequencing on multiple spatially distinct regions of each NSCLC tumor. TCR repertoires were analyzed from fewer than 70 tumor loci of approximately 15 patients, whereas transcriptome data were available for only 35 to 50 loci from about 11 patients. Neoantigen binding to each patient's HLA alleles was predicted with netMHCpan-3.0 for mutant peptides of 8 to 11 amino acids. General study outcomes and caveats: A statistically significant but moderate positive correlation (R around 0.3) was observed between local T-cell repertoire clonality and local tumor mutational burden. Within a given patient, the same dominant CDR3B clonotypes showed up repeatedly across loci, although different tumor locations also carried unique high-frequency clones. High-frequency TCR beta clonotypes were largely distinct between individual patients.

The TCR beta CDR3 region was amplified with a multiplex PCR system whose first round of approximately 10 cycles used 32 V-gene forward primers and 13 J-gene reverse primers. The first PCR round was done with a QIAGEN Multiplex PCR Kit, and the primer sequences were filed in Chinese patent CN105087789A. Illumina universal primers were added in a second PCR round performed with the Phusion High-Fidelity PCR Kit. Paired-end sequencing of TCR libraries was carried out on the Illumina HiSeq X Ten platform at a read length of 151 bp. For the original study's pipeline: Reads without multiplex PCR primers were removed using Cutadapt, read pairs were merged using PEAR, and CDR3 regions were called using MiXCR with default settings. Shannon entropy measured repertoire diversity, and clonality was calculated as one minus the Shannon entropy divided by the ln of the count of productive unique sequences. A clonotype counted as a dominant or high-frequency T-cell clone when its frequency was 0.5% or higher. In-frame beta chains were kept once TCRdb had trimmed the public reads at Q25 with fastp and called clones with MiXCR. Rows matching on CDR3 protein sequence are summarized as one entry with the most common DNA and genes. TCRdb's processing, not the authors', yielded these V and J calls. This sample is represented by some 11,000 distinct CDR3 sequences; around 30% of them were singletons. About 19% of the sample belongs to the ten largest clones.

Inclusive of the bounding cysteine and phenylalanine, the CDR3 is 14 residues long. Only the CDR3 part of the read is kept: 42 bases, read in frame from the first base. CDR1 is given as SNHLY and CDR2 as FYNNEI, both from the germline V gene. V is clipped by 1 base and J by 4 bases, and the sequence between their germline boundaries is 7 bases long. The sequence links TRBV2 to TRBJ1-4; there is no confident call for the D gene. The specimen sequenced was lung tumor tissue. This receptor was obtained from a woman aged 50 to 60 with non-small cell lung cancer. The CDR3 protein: CASSEDVFNEKLFF. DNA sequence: TGTGCCAGCAGTGAAGACGTGTTTAATGAAAAACTGTTTTTT.